In its sample, the clone carrying this T cell receptor beta chain was seen many times. As yet, its antigen is unknown. With iRepertoire HTBI primers and Arm-PCR of CDR3 regions, TCR beta libraries were built. TCRdb re-called the multiplex PCR reads through MiXCR, storing one row per CDR3 protein. This table holds some 430,000 distinct CDR3 sequences, roughly 21% found once. The data derive from a study of regulatory T cells in long-lasting Graves disease. Study background: Those with persistent Graves' disease had received antithyroid drugs for over 5 years with positive TSH receptor antibodies. Study findings and constraints: Accuracy could have been hurt by small sample size.

Sample time point: persistent/refractory GD, antithyroid drugs over 5 years with positive TRAb. There was RNA extracted from PBMCs, and the TCR library was made from it. The TCR comes from a female donor with Graves disease. Sequenced material: peripheral blood mononuclear cells (PBMCs), taken when the disease was refractory, from a patient treated with antithyroid drugs.

The CDR3, as DNA: TGTGCCAGCAGGCGGGGTCAGGGCAAGAATGAAAAACTGTTTTTT. Protein: CASRRGQGKNEKLFF. The chain carries TRBV2 and TRBJ1-4, with D possibly being TRBD1 (5 bases). V was shortened by 6 bases and J by 5 bases, with 16 bases between the two germline ends. Germline CDR1 reads SNHLY; CDR2 reads FYNNEI. This CDR3 comprises 15 residues.